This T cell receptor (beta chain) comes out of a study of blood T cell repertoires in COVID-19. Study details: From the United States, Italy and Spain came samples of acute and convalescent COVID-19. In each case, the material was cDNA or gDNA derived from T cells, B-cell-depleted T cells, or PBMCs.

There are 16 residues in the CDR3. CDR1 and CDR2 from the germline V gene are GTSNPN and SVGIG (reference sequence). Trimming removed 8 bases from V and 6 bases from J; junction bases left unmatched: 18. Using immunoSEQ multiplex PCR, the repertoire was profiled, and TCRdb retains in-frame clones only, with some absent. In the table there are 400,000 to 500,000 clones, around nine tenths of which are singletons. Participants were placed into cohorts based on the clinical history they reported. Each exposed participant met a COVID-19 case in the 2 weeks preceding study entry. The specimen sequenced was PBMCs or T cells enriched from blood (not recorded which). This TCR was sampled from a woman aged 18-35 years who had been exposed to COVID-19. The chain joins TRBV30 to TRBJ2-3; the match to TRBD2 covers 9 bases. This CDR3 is CAADRRAGGPRDTQYF. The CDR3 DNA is TGTGCCGCTGATCGCAGAGCGGGGGGCCCTAGGGATACGCAGTATTTT.